These 18 T cell receptor beta chains were all obtained from the same sample, sequenced in a study of Ad26.COV2.S vaccination and SARS-CoV-2 variants. Treatment reported: 19 received Ad26.COV2.S at low or high dose, single or two shots; 5 received placebo; per-sample allocation not given. Sampling was performed 63 days after the first vaccine or placebo injection. Only in-frame clones appear in the TCRdb table, and some are missing; sequencing was by immunoSEQ multiplex PCR. The sample comprises 290,000 or so clones, about 87% of which are singletons, and around 3% rests with the top ten. Sequenced here: peripheral blood, sampled in a trial of Ad26.COV2.S vaccine versus placebo. The source is a person between 18 and 65 years old who received the Ad26.COV2.S COVID-19 vaccine or a placebo.

The CDR3 sequence is CSARTGTEKLFF. CDR3 nucleotides: TGCAGCGCTAGGACAGGAACTGAAAAACTGTTTTTT. The chain uses TRBV29-1 and TRBJ1-4, with TRBD1 identical over 7 bases. The CDR3 has 12 amino acids. Trimming took 7 bases from V and 7 from J; bases not matched to a gene: 6. From germline, CDR1 is SQVTM and CDR2 ANQGSEA.

The CDR3 DNA sequence: TGTGCCAGCAGCCAAGTGGTATACTACGAGCAGTACTTC. Its protein is CASSQVVYYEQYF. V and J are TRBV3-1 (or the pseudogene TRBV3-2) and TRBJ2-7; D uncertain. V lost 1 base and J lost 3, with 7 bases in between. Germline V gives CDR1 LGHDT, CDR2 YNNKEL (reference sequence). The CDR3 has 13 amino acids.

The chain employs TRBV12-2 and TRBJ2-3; no check of the table's D call, TRBD2, against the DNA was made. TRBV12-2 has pseudogene status. This CDR3 is 18 amino acids long. CDR3 nucleotide sequence: TGTGCAAGTCGCTTAGAAGAAGTCGGCGGGGGGCCGGCAGATACGCAGTATTTT. Translation gives CASRLEEVGGGPADTQYF.

This chain connects TRBV7-2 to TRBJ2-7; a possible D gene is TRBD2 (6 bases). V lost 4 bases to trimming and J lost 2 bases, with 18 bases between them. This CDR3 contains 16 residues. Germline V gene sequence: CDR1 SGHTA, CDR2 FQGNSA. The CDR3 bases are TGTGCCAGCAGCTCTCGACCCGGGACTCCTACCTACGAGCAGTACTTC. This gives the protein CASSSRPGTPTYEQYF.

Comments on this clone: The sample has other DNA sequences that encode this CDR3 too. The genes are TRBV5-1 and TRBJ2-3; D gene ambiguous. The ends were cut back, 0 bases at V and 4 bases at J, with 0 bases in the middle. Germline V gene data show CDR1 as SGHRS and CDR2 as YFSETQ. The CDR3 extends over 11 amino acids. CDR3 DNA: TGCGCCAGCAGCTTGGCAGATACGCAGTATTTT. Protein sequence: CASSLADTQYF.

Only one count was recorded for this clone. The genes are TRBV5-4 and TRBJ1-1, with 10 bases aligning to TRBD1. The CDR3 runs to 19 residues. Per the germline V gene, CDR1 is SGHNT and CDR2 is YYREEE (reference sequence). The trim removed 0 bases at V and 5 bases at J, leaving 16 bases unmatched. CDR3 region: CASSLGYKTKPDRGTEAFF. CDR3 sequence (DNA): TGTGCCAGCAGCTTGGGATACAAAACCAAACCGGACAGGGGGACTGAAGCTTTCTTT.

This sequence joins TRBV27 and TRBJ2-5; D possibly matches TRBD1 or TRBD2 (6 bases each). Trimming shortened V by 3 bases and J by 9 bases, and 14 bases separated the two germline ends. The CDR3 contains 13 residues. Germline lookup yields CDR1 MNHEY and CDR2 SMNVEV (reference sequence). The CDR3 here is CASSFQRGVAQYF. CDR3 bases: TGTGCCAGCAGTTTCCAAAGGGGGGTAGCCCAGTACTTC.

The V call is TRBV27, the J call TRBJ1-2, with a weak D call TRBD1 (6 bases). The CDR3 has 14 amino acids. Per the germline V gene, CDR1 is MNHEY and CDR2 is SMNVEV (reference sequence). The V end was cut by 6 bases, the J end by 8 bases, with 19 bases between. For the CDR3, the DNA is TGTGCCAGCAGATCCACAGGGCTAGGAAGAGGCTACACCTTC. Amino acids: CASRSTGLGRGYTF.

The genes are TRBV29-1 and TRBJ1-2; D is undetermined. Germline assignment: CDR1 SQVTM and CDR2 ANQGSEA. The length of the CDR3 is 13 residues. V lost 3 bases, J lost 3 bases, and 11 bases lay in between. CDR3 protein: CSVDAKMDYGYTF. CDR3 sequence (DNA): TGCAGCGTTGACGCAAAGATGGACTATGGCTACACCTTC.

This clone was picked up one time. The chain employs TRBV28 and TRBJ2-5, with D maybe TRBD1 (6 bases). CDR1 and CDR2 (germline): MDHEN, SYDVKM. The CDR3 is 16 amino acids. Trimming removed 6 bases from V and 4 bases from J, with 21 bases in between. The chain's CDR3 is CASSLARGSNSETQYF. In DNA form, the CDR3 reads TGTGCCAGCAGCCTAGCCAGGGGAAGTAACTCAGAGACCCAGTACTTC.

The V call is TRBV7-6, the J call TRBJ1-5; 8 nucleotides align to TRBD1. With V trimmed by 2 bases and J by 5 bases, 5 bases remained unmatched. The length of the CDR3 is 15 residues. The germline V gene encodes CDR1 SGHVS and CDR2 FNYEAQ. CDR3 coding DNA: TGTGCCAGCAGCTTATTCCAGGGGGCTCATCAGCCCCAGCATTTT. It specifies CASSLFQGAHQPQHF. The full variable domain, completed using reference TRBV7-6 and TRBJ1-5, is GAGVSQSPRYKVTKRGQDVALRCDPISGHVSLYWYRQALGQGPEFLTYFNYEAQQDKSGLPNDRFSAERPEGSISTLTIQRTEQRDSAMYRCASSLFQGAHQPQHFGDGTRLSIL.

The rearrangement links TRBV25-1 to TRBJ2-7, with 11 bases identical to TRBD2. After removal of 6 bases from V and 6 bases from J, the junction contained 19 bases not matched to a gene. The CDR3 is 18 residues long. Germline-derived CDR1 and CDR2 are MGHDK and SYGVNS. CDR3 DNA sequence: TGTGCCAGCAGCCAATCCCTTGACCGGCTAGCGGGAGGAGGCGAGCAGTACTTC. It specifies CASSQSLDRLAGGGEQYF.

The chain is built from TRBV6-4 and TRBJ2-1; 12 bases line up with TRBD2. The CDR3 length is 16 residues. Trimming at V came to 5 bases and at J to 8 bases, leaving 10 bases not matched to a gene. Per the germline V gene, CDR1 is MRHNA and CDR2 is SNTAGT. The CDR3 protein is CASSPSLAGGPDEQFF. CDR3 DNA sequence: TGTGCCAGCAGTCCCAGTCTAGCGGGAGGGCCGGATGAGCAGTTCTTC.

The chain employs TRBV5-1 and TRBJ2-3; 10 bases agree with TRBD2. The CDR3 has 15 residues. J lost 6 bases, V lost 0 bases, and 4 bases had no gene match. Germline CDR1 SGHRS, CDR2 YFSETQ. For the CDR3, the DNA is TGCGCCAGCAGCTTGGAAGCGGGAGGGCCGGATACGCAGTATTTT. This encodes CASSLEAGGPDTQYF.

The genes are TRBV7-2 and TRBJ2-1; 7 bases map to TRBD2. The germline gives CDR1 SGHTA, CDR2 FQGNSA. Trimming took 3 bases from V and 13 from J; bases not matched to a gene: 9. The CDR3 has 13 residues. This CDR3 reads CASSFGLEGPQFF. The CDR3 DNA reads TGTGCCAGCAGCTTCGGACTAGAGGGGCCCCAGTTCTTC.

The chain has TRBV11-3 and TRBJ2-2; 11 bases are a match to TRBD2. Trimming removed 6 bases from V and 6 bases from J; junction bases left unmatched: 12. Germline loops: CDR1 SGHNT, CDR2 YENEEA. The CDR3 totals 17 residues. CDR3 nucleotides: TGTGCCAGCAGTTTACCAGCGACTAGCGGGGTTGCCGGGGAGCTGTTTTTT. Its protein is CASSLPATSGVAGELFF.

The genes are TRBV6-5 and TRBJ2-1; TRBD1 aligns across 9 bases. J was trimmed by 2 bases and V by 4 bases; bases with no gene match: 3. CDR1 and CDR2 (germline): MNHEY, SVGAGI. The CDR3 runs 15 residues. CDR3 bases: TGTGCCAGCAGTTCCGGGACAGGGCCCTACAATGAGCAGTTCTTC. Translated: CASSSGTGPYNEQFF.

The rearrangement uses TRBV6-5 and TRBJ1-2, with a possible D match to TRBD1 (5 bases). Germline assignment: CDR1 MNHEY and CDR2 SVGAGI. This CDR3 contains 13 residues. Trimming took off 8 bases at V and 1 base at J, with 11 bases between the two ends. In DNA, the CDR3 is TGTGCCAGCCCGGGACGGATTAACTATGGCTACACCTTC. Its protein is CASPGRINYGYTF.